This passage covers 13 T cell receptor beta chains from one sample sequenced in a study of blood T cells in healthy people across ages. A second roughly 6 to 11 cycle PCR used barcoded and J-beta primers. TCRdb itself ran the 5' RACE reads through MiXCR, one entry per CDR3 protein. The sample lists 850,000 to 1,000,000 distinct CDR3 sequences; 45% to 60% were seen once. Sequencing input: blood. All receptors come from a woman aged 55-70 years in good health.

The chain has TRBV27 and TRBJ2-4; 10 nucleotides match TRBD2. The DNA matches TRBJ2-7 better at its end, which makes the J call doubtful. CDR1 is MNHEY, CDR2 SMNVEV, per germline (reference sequence). This CDR3 has 15 residues. CDR3 nucleotides: TGTGCCAGCAGTAACCCAGCGGGAGGGGCTTACGAGCAGTACTTC. Its translation is CASSNPAGGAYEQYF.

This clonotype has just a few counts. The rearrangement joins TRBV3-1 to TRBJ2-7; possible D gene TRBD2, 6 bases. The germline gives CDR1 LGHDT, CDR2 YNNKEL (reference sequence). The CDR3 runs 15 residues. The V end lost 4 bases, the J end lost 5 bases, and 18 bases lay between the germline ends. The CDR3 DNA reads TGTGCCAGCAGCCGTCGTTCCGGGAGAGGGGACGAGCAGTACTTC. This codes for CASSRRSGRGDEQYF.

This chain links TRBV3-1 with TRBJ1-1, with D possibly being TRBD1 (5 bases). The V gene lost 5 bases and the J gene lost 1 base, with 11 bases spanning the gap. The length of the CDR3 is 14 residues. CDR1 is LGHDT and CDR2 is YNNKEL in the germline V gene (reference sequence). Written as DNA, the CDR3 is TGTGCCAGCAGCAATAGACAGAGGAACACTGAAGCTTTCTTT. Protein sequence: CASSNRQRNTEAFF.

This clonotype was seen a few times. The V gene is TRBV12-3 or TRBV12-4, the J gene TRBJ1-5; D unclear. V was shortened by 2 bases and J by 3 bases, with 11 bases between the two germline ends. The CDR3 totals 15 residues. The CDR3 is CASSLSRATNQPQHF. The CDR3 coding sequence is TGTGCCAGCAGTTTATCCCGCGCCACCAATCAGCCCCAGCATTTT.

This clonotype was seen a few times. The chain uses TRBV13 and TRBJ2-5; D is ambiguous. The CDR3 is 14 residues long. Trimming took 5 bases from V and 7 from J, leaving 17 bases between them. Per germline, CDR1 PRHDT and CDR2 FYEKMQ (reference sequence). The CDR3 is CASSHSTQEGTQYF. CDR3 bases: TGTGCCAGCAGCCATTCAACCCAGGAAGGGACCCAGTACTTC.

The chain has TRBV29-1 and TRBJ1-4; a weak D match, TRBD1 (6 bases). Trimming shortened V by 7 bases and J by 4 bases, and 13 bases separated the two germline ends. Germline-derived CDR1 and CDR2 are SQVTM and ANQGSEA. This CDR3 has 13 residues. CDR3 nucleotide sequence: TGCAGCGCGCAGGGGATCGGTAATGAAAAACTGTTTTTT. Translated: CSAQGIGNEKLFF.

This clonotype has only a few counts. The chain is built from TRBV7-9 and TRBJ2-5, with D perhaps TRBD1 (6 bases). This CDR3 is built from 14 residues. V gave up 2 bases and J gave up 7 bases, with 14 bases separating them. The germline gives CDR1 SEHNR, CDR2 FQNEAQ (reference sequence). CDR3 nucleotide sequence: TGTGCCAGCAGCTTAAGAACAGGGAGTGGGACCCAGTACTTC. It codes for CASSLRTGSGTQYF.

This clonotype was detected a few times. The chain carries TRBV27 and TRBJ2-7, with TRBD2 matching 13 bases. Germline V gene sequence: CDR1 MNHEY, CDR2 SMNVEV (reference sequence). V gave up 0 bases and J gave up 4 bases; unmatched junction bases: 9. This CDR3 is 18 amino acids long. CDR3 protein: CASSLSGGTSGTPYEQYF. Written as DNA, the CDR3 is TGTGCCAGCAGTTTATCGGGCGGGACTAGCGGGACGCCTTACGAGCAGTACTTC.

V is TRBV29-1 and J is TRBJ1-1; D is uncertain. Germline V lookup: CDR1 SQVTM, CDR2 ANQGSEA. The CDR3 extends over 14 amino acids. V was shortened by 4 bases and J by 6 bases, with 18 bases between the two germline ends. CDR3 residues: CSVVGPGFWAEAFF. In DNA, the CDR3 is TGCAGCGTTGTCGGCCCAGGATTTTGGGCTGAAGCTTTCTTT.

V gene TRBV7-9 combines with J gene TRBJ1-2; weak D call: TRBD1 (6 bases). Germline CDR1 is SEHNR and CDR2 is FQNEAQ (reference sequence). Trimming removed 3 bases from V and 6 bases from J, with 20 bases in between. CDR3 length equals 16 residues. The CDR3 coding sequence is TGTGCCAGCAGCTTCGTGGCCCTTCACAGGGTCCATGGCTACACCTTC. Translating gives CASSFVALHRVHGYTF.

This chain joins TRBV4-3 and TRBJ2-3; D call uncertain. Germline CDR1 LGHNA, CDR2 YSLEER. The CDR3 has 14 amino acids. The V gene lost 1 base and the J gene lost 2 bases, with 7 bases spanning the gap. The CDR3 sequence is CASSQGLNTDTQYF. CDR3 DNA sequence: TGCGCCAGCAGCCAAGGTCTGAACACAGATACGCAGTATTTT.

The chain has TRBV5-1 and TRBJ2-1; D is unclear. Trimming took 6 bases from V and 6 from J, leaving 22 bases between them. The CDR3 covers 16 residues. Germline CDR1 reads SGHRS; CDR2 reads YFSETQ. CDR3 sequence reads: CASISEPTSSVNEQFF. The CDR3 region has the DNA TGCGCCAGCATTAGTGAACCTACGTCGTCCGTCAATGAGCAGTTCTTC.

This clonotype was seen many times. The CDR3 nucleotides read TGCAGCGTTGAAGCAGATGGAGGGGTCGAGCAGTACTTC. Translated, it gives CSVEADGGVEQYF. The rearrangement links TRBV29-1 to TRBJ2-5, with a weak D call TRBD2 (6 bases). The DNA end favors TRBJ2-7, so the J call may be wrong. This CDR3 comprises 13 residues. Germline V gene lookup returns CDR1 SQVTM and CDR2 ANQGSEA.